In this sample, the clone carrying this T cell receptor (beta chain) turned up many times. The antigen is undetermined. The data are from a study of regulatory T cells in long-lasting Graves disease. CDR1 is KGHSH, CDR2 LQKENI, per germline. The CDR3 extends over 15 amino acids. Trimming removed 0 bases from V and 3 bases from J, with 11 bases in between. Arm-PCR of CDR3 regions with iRepertoire HTBI primers generated TCR beta libraries. A single record per CDR3 protein comes from TCRdb applying MiXCR to the multiplex PCR reads. The sample has 350,000 to 550,000 distinct CDR3 sequences, around 13% seen once. Time point here: newly diagnosed GD, antithyroid drugs for less than 3 months. PBMC RNA served as the TCR library source. Study-level points and caveats: It is possible that accuracy was reduced by the small size of the sample.

In addition, the sample was reused for a study of T cells in Graves' hyperthyroidism and ophthalmopathy.

The chain couples TRBV18 to TRBJ1-1, with D tentatively TRBD1 (6 bases). The TCR sequence derives from a woman between 45 and 65 years old with Graves disease. Sequencing was performed on peripheral blood mononuclear cells (PBMCs), taken at new diagnosis, from a patient treated with antithyroid drugs. The CDR3 nucleotides are TGTGCCAGCTCACCACCTCTGGGGGCTGACACTGAAGCTTTCTTT. It specifies CASSPPLGADTEAFF.